These 22 T cell receptor beta chains came from one sample sequenced in a study of beta chain features in type 1 diabetes (dated by TCRdb to the late 2010s). Libraries were built with the immunoSEQ multiplex PCR assay. The entire amount of isolated RNA was reverse transcribed using the High Capacity cDNA Reverse Transcription Kit, so the sequenced TCRB transcripts were expressed ones. TCRdb retrieved this table from immuneACCESS and kept in-frame rearrangements only. Not all clones are present; in checked studies, unresolved V genes account for under half, and no reason is known for the remainder. The sample table contains 300,000 or so clones; only one count was recorded for 7% to 9% of them. Around 0.44% of the sample is taken by the ten largest. Sample: central memory CD4+ T cells from blood. The receptors shown here come from a young woman in good health.

This chain links TRBV4-3 with TRBJ2-4; 10 positions match TRBD2. Germline-derived CDR1 and CDR2 are LGHNA and YSLEER. The CDR3 consists of 19 residues. The V and J ends lost 4 bases and 2 bases, in that order; junction bases with no gene match: 14. DNA of the CDR3: TGCGCCAGCAGCCCCCGCAGGGAGCGGGAGGGCCTGTCCAAAAACATTCAGTACTTC. Translation: CASSPRREREGLSKNIQYF.

This clone was observed a handful of times. This chain uses TRBV5-4 with TRBJ2-3; D is uncertain. Germline V lookup: CDR1 SGHNT, CDR2 YYREEE (reference sequence). CDR3 size: 15 residues. The ends were cut back, 1 base at V and 4 bases at J, with 13 bases in the middle. CDR3 in amino acids: CASSLPSSGSDTQYF. Written as DNA, the CDR3 is TGTGCCAGCAGCTTGCCGTCTAGTGGATCAGATACGCAGTATTTT.

This clone was observed a few times. The chain is built from TRBV18 and TRBJ2-3, with TRBD2 identical over 8 bases. Germline V gene lookup returns CDR1 KGHSH and CDR2 LQKENI. V lost 5 bases and J lost 6; bases outside the gene matches: 7. The CDR3 spans 14 residues. DNA for the CDR3: TGTGCCAGCTCAGGAGCGGGAGTTGCCGATACGCAGTATTTT. Translation gives CASSGAGVADTQYF.

This clone was picked up many times. The chain has TRBV28 and TRBJ2-4, with 7 bases lining up with TRBD1. The germline V gene encodes CDR1 MDHEN and CDR2 SYDVKM. This CDR3 region has 17 residues. V gave up 5 bases and J gave up 11 bases; unmatched junction bases: 21. CDR3 in DNA: TGTGCCAGCAGTCTTTACCTCGTCGGGACAGCCCCAGGGGTTCAGTACTTC. Protein: CASSLYLVGTAPGVQYF. Based on the CDR3 plus reference TRBV28 and TRBJ2-4, the full variable domain is DVKVTQSSRYLVKRTGEKVFLECVQDMDHENMFWYRQDPGLGLRLIYFSYDVKMKEKGDIPEGYSVSREKKERFSLILESASTNQTSMYLCASSLYLVGTAPGVQYFGAGTRLSVL.

This clone has at least ten counts. The genes are TRBV7-9 and TRBJ2-1; a weak D match, TRBD2 (6 bases). V was pared by 1 base and J by 12 bases, with 10 bases between. The CDR3 extends over 12 amino acids. CDR1 and CDR2 from the germline V gene are SEHNR and FQNEAQ (reference sequence). CDR3 coding DNA: TGTGCCAGCAGCTTAGTGAGCGGGCCGCAGTTCTTC. Translating gives CASSLVSGPQFF.

This clone has more than one count but fewer than ten. The rearrangement links TRBV4-3 to TRBJ2-1; 8 bases align to TRBD2. The trim removed 4 bases at V and 4 bases at J, leaving 9 bases unmatched. Per the germline V gene, CDR1 is LGHNA and CDR2 is YSLEER. The CDR3 runs to 16 residues. CDR3 bases: TGCGCCAGCAGCCCGGACCCACTAGCGGCGTACAATGAGCAGTTCTTC. Amino acids: CASSPDPLAAYNEQFF.

The chain is built from TRBV7-9 and TRBJ2-2, with 8 bases identical to TRBD1. CDR1 and CDR2 (germline): SEHNR, FQNEAQ (reference sequence). The CDR3 is 15 amino acids. Losses at the gene ends were 6 bases for V and 7 bases for J; bases not matched to a gene: 10. The CDR3 sequence is CASSFTGQVIGELFF. The CDR3 bases are TGTGCCAGCAGTTTCACGGGACAGGTGATCGGGGAGCTGTTTTTT.

This clone was seen more than once but under ten times. The rearrangement uses TRBV6-5 and TRBJ2-7; the D is unclear. Germline V lookup: CDR1 MNHEY, CDR2 SVGAGI. V was trimmed by 0 bases and J by 1 base, leaving 4 bases between them. This CDR3 is built from 13 residues. The CDR3 DNA reads as TGTGCCAGCAGTTACTCTTATTCCTACGAGCAGTACTTC. Protein: CASSYSYSYEQYF.

The chain links TRBV7-2 to TRBJ2-7; 9 positions match TRBD1. The germline CDR1 and CDR2 sequences are SGHTA and FQGNSA. CDR3 length equals 15 residues. The ends lost 4 bases at V and 6 bases at J; junction bases unmatched: 10. CDR3 sequence: CASSSGYTGGVEQYF. CDR3 nucleotides: TGTGCCAGCAGCTCGGGTTATACAGGGGGCGTCGAGCAGTACTTC.

The chain has TRBV5-1 and TRBJ2-5; no reliable D call. CDR3 length: 15 amino acids. V shed 2 bases and J shed 5 bases, with 16 bases lying between them. Germline loops: CDR1 SGHRS, CDR2 YFSETQ. The CDR3 bases are TGCGCCAGCAGCTTTACCGGCTCAATTGGCGAGACCCAGTACTTC. This codes for CASSFTGSIGETQYF.

This clone was observed a few times. This chain joins TRBV7-2 and TRBJ2-7, with 8 bases fitting TRBD1. CDR3 size: 13 residues. V lost 6 bases to trimming and J lost 4 bases; unmatched junction nucleotides: 5. The germline CDR1 and CDR2 sequences are SGHTA and FQGNSA. As DNA, the CDR3 is TGTGCCAGCAGAAGACAGGGGCGGTACGAGCAGTACTTC. Translation: CASRRQGRYEQYF.

CDR3 coding DNA: TGCGCCAGCAGCCAAGAGCACAGGCAAAATCAGCCCCAGCATTTT. Translation: CASSQEHRQNQPQHF. The chain joins TRBV4-3 to TRBJ1-5; TRBD1 is a possible D gene (5 bases). This CDR3 region has 15 residues. With 0 bases removed from V and 4 bases from J, the gap between germline ends came to 10 bases. The germline gives CDR1 LGHNA, CDR2 YSLEER.

This clone occurred a few times. CDR3 nucleotides: TGTGCCAGCAGCTTAGACTCGGATAGCAATCAGCCCCAGCATTTT. Amino acids: CASSLDSDSNQPQHF. This rearrangement joins TRBV11-2 to TRBJ1-5; D unresolved. Germline V gene lookup returns CDR1 SGHAT and CDR2 FQNNGV. Trimming shortened V by 0 bases and J by 0 bases, and 6 bases separated the two germline ends. This CDR3 region has 15 residues.

The rearrangement links TRBV4-2 to TRBJ2-3, with D possibly TRBD2 on 5 matching bases. The V and J ends lost 3 bases and 6 bases respectively, with 7 bases between them. CDR1 LGHNA and CDR2 YNFKEQ come from the germline V gene. This CDR3 has 12 residues. CDR3 sequence: CASSHRGDTQYF. CDR3 DNA sequence: TGTGCCAGCAGCCATAGAGGGGATACGCAGTATTTT.

A few counts support this clone. The chain is built from TRBV5-1 and TRBJ2-3; no clear D gene. The germline V gene has CDR1 SGHRS and CDR2 YFSETQ. The germline V and J ends were trimmed by 4 bases and 5 bases, with 17 bases remaining between them. The length of the CDR3 is 15 residues. The chain's CDR3 is CASSLNGRAVDTQYF. The DNA of the CDR3 is TGCGCCAGCAGCCTGAATGGACGGGCGGTAGATACGCAGTATTTT.

This chain connects TRBV29-1 to TRBJ2-3; 9 bases fit TRBD2. Per germline, CDR1 SQVTM and CDR2 ANQGSEA. The J segment lost 4 bases and the V segment lost 6 bases, leaving 11 bases of the junction unmatched. There are 15 residues in the CDR3. CDR3 region: CSVAHGTSLADTQYF. CDR3 in DNA: TGCAGCGTCGCGCATGGGACTAGCTTGGCAGATACGCAGTATTTT.

This chain connects TRBV7-2 to TRBJ1-5, with D unresolved. Germline V gene data show CDR1 as SGHTA and CDR2 as FQGNSA. The V end lost 3 bases, the J end lost 7 bases, and 13 bases lay between the germline ends. CDR3 length: 14 residues. CDR3: CASSLGADKQPQHF. The CDR3 DNA follows: TGTGCCAGCAGCTTGGGAGCCGACAAACAGCCCCAGCATTTT.

The chain uses TRBV19 and TRBJ1-5, with a weak D call TRBD1 (5 bases). Trimming left V 3 bases short and J 9 bases short, with 18 bases between. The CDR3 runs 15 residues. Germline CDR1 is LNHDA and CDR2 is SQIVND (reference sequence). The CDR3 DNA sequence: TGTGCCAGTAGTATGGGCTCCATGACAGATCCGCCCCAGCATTTT. Residues: CASSMGSMTDPPQHF. Using reference TRBV19 and TRBJ1-5 for the parts outside the CDR3, the full variable domain is DGGITQSPKYLFRKEGQNVTLSCEQNLNHDAMYWYRQDPGQGLRLIYYSQIVNDFQKGDIAEGYSVSREKKESFPLTVTSAQKNPTAFYLCASSMGSMTDPPQHFGDGTRLSIL.

Of note for this clone: Other DNA sequences within the sample encode an identical CDR3. The rearrangement joins TRBV5-6 to TRBJ1-5; D ambiguous. This CDR3 region has 12 residues. Germline V gene lookup returns CDR1 SGHDT and CDR2 YYEEEE. V was clipped by 0 bases and J by 6 bases, with 4 bases between them. CDR3 nucleotides: TGTGCCAGCAGCTTGGTGGGTCAGCCCCAGCATTTT. This encodes CASSLVGQPQHF.

This clone has a handful of counts. The CDR3 reads CASSPRGAGPTDTQYF. CDR3 sequence (DNA): TGTGCCAGCAGCCCCCGCGGGGCAGGGCCCACAGATACGCAGTATTTT. The chain has TRBV7-3 and TRBJ2-3; D may be TRBD2 (6 bases). CDR3 size: 16 residues. CDR1 is SGHTA, CDR2 FQGTGA, per germline. The V end lost 5 bases, the J end lost 2 bases, and 17 bases lay between the germline ends. Supplemented by reference TRBV7-3 and TRBJ2-3, the full variable domain reads GAGVSQTPSNKVTEKGKYVELRCDPISGHTALYWYRQSLGQGPEFLIYFQGTGAADDSGLPNDRFFAVRPEGSVSTLKIQRTERGDSAVYLCASSPRGAGPTDTQYFGPGTRLTVL.

The chain combines TRBV18 with TRBJ2-2; possibly TRBD2 for D (5 bases). The CDR3 totals 15 residues. The germline V and J ends were trimmed by 3 bases and 5 bases, with 13 bases remaining between them. Germline V CDR1 and CDR2: KGHSH, LQKENI. The CDR3 reads CASSPSTPGTGELFF. The CDR3 DNA follows: TGTGCCAGCTCACCGAGCACACCGGGGACCGGGGAGCTGTTTTTT.

In this sample, this clone turned up a few times. The V and J genes are TRBV5-1 and TRBJ2-4; weak D call: TRBD1 (6 bases). V was pared by 0 bases and J by 12 bases, with 22 bases between. There are 16 residues in the CDR3. Per the germline V gene, CDR1 is SGHRS and CDR2 is YFSETQ. The CDR3: CASSLDVRQGPRRQYF. CDR3 nucleotides: TGCGCCAGCAGCTTGGATGTGAGGCAGGGGCCTCGCCGTCAGTACTTC.